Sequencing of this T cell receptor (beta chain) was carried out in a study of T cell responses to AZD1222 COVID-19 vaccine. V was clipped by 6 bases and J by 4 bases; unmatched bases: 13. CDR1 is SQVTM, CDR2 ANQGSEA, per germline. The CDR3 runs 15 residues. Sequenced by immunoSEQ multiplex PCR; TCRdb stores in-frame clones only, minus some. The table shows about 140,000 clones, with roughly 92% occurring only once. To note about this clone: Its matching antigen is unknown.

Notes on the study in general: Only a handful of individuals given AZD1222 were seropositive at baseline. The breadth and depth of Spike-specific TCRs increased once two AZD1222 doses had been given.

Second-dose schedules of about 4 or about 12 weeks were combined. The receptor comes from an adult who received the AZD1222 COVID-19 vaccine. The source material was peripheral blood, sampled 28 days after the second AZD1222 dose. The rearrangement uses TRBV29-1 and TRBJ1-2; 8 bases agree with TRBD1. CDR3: CSVSKGGTGSYGYTF. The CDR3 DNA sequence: TGCAGCGTATCAAAGGGCGGGACAGGCAGCTATGGCTACACCTTC. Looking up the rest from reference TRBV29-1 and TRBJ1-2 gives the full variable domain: SAVISQKPSRDICQRGTSLTIQCQVDSQVTMMFWYRQQPGQSLTLIATANQGSEATYESGFVIDKFPISRPNLTFSTLTVSNMSPEDSSIYLCSVSKGGTGSYGYTFGSGTRLTVV.